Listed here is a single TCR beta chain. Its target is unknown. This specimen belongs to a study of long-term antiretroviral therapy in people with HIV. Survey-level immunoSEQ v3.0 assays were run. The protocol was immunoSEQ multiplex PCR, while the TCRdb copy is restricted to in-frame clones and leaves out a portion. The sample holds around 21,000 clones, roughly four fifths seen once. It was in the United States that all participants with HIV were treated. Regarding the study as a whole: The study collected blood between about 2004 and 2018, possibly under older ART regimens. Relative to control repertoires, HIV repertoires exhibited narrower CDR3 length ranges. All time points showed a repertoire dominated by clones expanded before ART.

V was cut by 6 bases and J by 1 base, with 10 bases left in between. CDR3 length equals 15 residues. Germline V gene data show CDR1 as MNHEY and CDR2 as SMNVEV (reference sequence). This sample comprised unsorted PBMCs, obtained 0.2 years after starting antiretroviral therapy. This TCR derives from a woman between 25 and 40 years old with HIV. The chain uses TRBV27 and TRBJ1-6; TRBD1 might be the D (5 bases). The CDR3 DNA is TGTGCCAGCAGGGAAGCAGGGTCCTATAATTCACCCCTCCACTTT. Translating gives CASREAGSYNSPLHF.